The sequence of this T cell receptor (beta chain) was determined in a study of regulatory T cells in long-lasting Graves disease. To make TCR beta libraries, researchers used iRepertoire HTBI primers and Arm-PCR of CDR3 regions. Per the original data handling: Sample data revealed some 58 TRBV and roughly 13 TRBJ segments. TCRdb reanalysed the multiplex PCR reads using MiXCR and keeps one entry per CDR3 protein. TCRdb's processing, not the authors' own work, is the source of the V and J calls. The sample holds approximately 400,000 distinct CDR3 sequences, 12% seen once. V was pared by 7 bases and J by 13 bases, with 18 bases of the junction left unmatched. The CDR3 length is 14 residues. Time point noted: newly diagnosed GD, antithyroid drugs for less than 3 months. Following extraction of RNA from PBMCs, that RNA was used to make the TCR library. There are many counts of this clonotype. Another study also made use of these data, one on T cells in Graves' hyperthyroidism and ophthalmopathy.

The clonotype comes from a woman between 18 and 29 years old with Graves disease. The chain joins TRBV12-3 or TRBV12-4 to TRBJ1-2, with 7 bases lining up with TRBD1. The source was peripheral blood mononuclear cells (PBMCs), collected at new diagnosis, from a patient treated with antithyroid drugs. For the CDR3, the DNA is TGTGCCAGCACCGAAACGACAGGGAGAATACAGTTCACCTTC. Translating gives CASTETTGRIQFTF.